These 20 T cell receptor beta chains share one sample of origin, sequenced in a study of blood T cells in healthy people across ages. Then a second PCR, running about 6 to 12 cycles, was carried out with a sample-barcoded 5' primer and a J-beta primer mix. Using its own MiXCR run on the 5' RACE reads, TCRdb lists one record per CDR3 protein. The sample records over 1,200,000 distinct CDR3 sequences, 59% being singletons. Input material: blood. These receptors came from a man younger than 30 in good health.

The rearrangement joins TRBV6-2 or TRBV6-3 to TRBJ1-2; D unresolved. Trimming removed 2 bases at V and 7 bases at J, with 11 bases between. The CDR3 is made up of 13 amino acids. Germline V lookup: CDR1 MNHEY, CDR2 SVGEGT. The CDR3 reads CASSYAALLGYTF. The CDR3 DNA sequence: TGTGCCAGCAGTTACGCCGCCCTTCTTGGCTACACCTTC.

The genes are TRBV6-5 and TRBJ2-5; 9 nucleotides align to TRBD2. The CDR3 runs 13 residues. V shed 5 bases, J shed 13 bases, and the junction held 11 bases outside the gene matches. Germline values: CDR1 MNHEY, CDR2 SVGAGI. The CDR3 DNA reads as TGTGCCAGCAGTGACACTTCACCGGGACTAGCGTACTTC. Residues: CASSDTSPGLAYF.

The gene calls are TRBV12-3 or TRBV12-4 and TRBJ1-1; 7 positions agree with TRBD1. V gave up 7 bases and J gave up 13 bases; unmatched junction bases: 18. This CDR3 comprises 14 residues. In DNA, the CDR3 is TGTGCCAGCACCCAAATAGGGACAGACTCCGCCGATTTCTTT. It encodes CASTQIGTDSADFF.

This clonotype was recorded a few times. The V and J genes are TRBV4-1 and TRBJ2-4; unclear D gene. Germline V gene data show CDR1 as MGHRA and CDR2 as YSYEKL. The V and J ends lost 0 bases and 6 bases respectively, with 6 bases between them. This CDR3 region has 13 residues. CDR3 loop: CASSQDWGNIQYF. CDR3 nucleotide sequence: TGCGCCAGCAGCCAAGATTGGGGAAACATTCAGTACTTC.

The V call is TRBV3-1, the J call TRBJ1-1; D is ambiguous. CDR1 is LGHDT and CDR2 is YNNKEL in the germline V gene (reference sequence). This CDR3 comprises 16 residues. Trimming left V 0 bases short and J 4 bases short, with 15 bases between. The CDR3, as DNA: TGTGCCAGCAGCCAAGATGGGCCAGGAGGGAGCACTGAAGCTTTCTTT. It yields the protein CASSQDGPGGSTEAFF.

This chain links TRBV3-1 with TRBJ2-7; D is uncertain. The J call may not be correct, given that the DNA end is closer to TRBJ2-5. CDR1 and CDR2 from the germline V gene are LGHDT and YNNKEL (reference sequence). This CDR3 comprises 12 residues. The chain's CDR3 is CASSQIVRTQYF. CDR3 coding DNA: TGTGCCAGCAGCCAGATCGTCCGGACCCAGTACTTC.

This chain uses TRBV29-1 with TRBJ2-3; 11 bases line up with TRBD2. The J segment lost 4 bases and the V segment lost 6 bases, leaving 3 bases of the junction unmatched. Germline V gene lookup returns CDR1 SQVTM and CDR2 ANQGSEA. The CDR3 is made up of 13 amino acids. For the CDR3, the DNA is TGCAGCGTGGAGGGACTAGCGGCAGATACGCAGTATTTT. It translates to CSVEGLAADTQYF.

V is TRBV6-5 and J is TRBJ2-5; TRBD1 might be the D (7 bases). There are 15 residues in the CDR3. V gave up 8 bases and J gave up 0 bases, with 16 bases separating them. CDR1 is MNHEY and CDR2 is SVGAGI in the germline V gene. CDR3 in DNA: TGTGCCAGCCGGCGGGACAGTCTGTACCAAGAGACCCAGTACTTC. This translates into CASRRDSLYQETQYF.

This clonotype was seen a handful of times. The rearrangement joins TRBV27 to TRBJ2-3; 9 bases map to TRBD1. Germline loops: CDR1 MNHEY, CDR2 SMNVEV (reference sequence). The CDR3 runs to 17 residues. V was pared by 2 bases and J by 4 bases, with 10 bases of the junction left unmatched. For the CDR3, the DNA is TGTGCCAGCAGTTTACTCCCGACAGGGGGAAGTTCAGATACGCAGTATTTT. This translates into CASSLLPTGGSSDTQYF.

The chain links TRBV3-1 to TRBJ2-1, with 7 positions matching TRBD2. The V gene's germline CDR1 is LGHDT and CDR2 YNNKEL (reference sequence). Losses at the gene ends were 1 base for V and 4 bases for J; bases not matched to a gene: 7. This CDR3 is 16 amino acids long. CDR3 amino acids: CASSQARRAGYNEQFF. The CDR3 region has the DNA TGTGCCAGCAGCCAAGCACGACGAGCGGGATACAATGAGCAGTTCTTC.

This clonotype was seen a single time. CDR3 in amino acids: CASSPGTVATEAFF. The CDR3 nucleotides are TGTGCCAGCAGCCCCGGGACAGTTGCCACTGAAGCTTTCTTT. The chain is built from TRBV4-2 and TRBJ1-1; 7 nucleotides align to TRBD1. Trimming cost V 4 bases and J 4 bases; bases outside gene matches: 6. Germline-derived CDR1 and CDR2 are LGHNA and YNFKEQ. The CDR3 spans 14 residues.

This clonotype was found a few times. The V gene is TRBV10-2, the J gene TRBJ2-3; TRBD2 aligns across 12 bases. V lost 6 bases to trimming and J lost 6 bases; unmatched junction nucleotides: 7. Germline CDR1 and CDR2: WSHSY and SAAADI. This CDR3 contains 15 residues. CDR3 amino acids: CASSLAGGPKDTQYF. In nucleotides, the CDR3 is TGCGCCAGCAGCCTAGCGGGGGGGCCTAAGGATACGCAGTATTTT.

A few counts support this clonotype. The CDR3 nucleotides are TGTGCCAGCAGACCCCTTCCGGGACTAGCGTACTACGAGCAGTACTTC. The encoded protein is CASRPLPGLAYYEQYF. The rearrangement uses TRBV6-6 and TRBJ2-7; 10 bases are a match to TRBD2. The CDR3 consists of 16 residues. From germline, CDR1 is MNHNY and CDR2 SVGAGI (reference sequence). The ends lost 6 bases at V and 3 bases at J; junction bases unmatched: 11.

The V call is TRBV5-1, the J call TRBJ2-1; D might be TRBD1 (5 bases). The CDR3 has 17 amino acids. Germline CDR1 reads SGHRS; CDR2 reads YFSETQ. V shed 0 bases and J shed 0 bases, with 13 bases lying between them. The CDR3 here is CASSLGQGASSYNEQFF. Here the CDR3 DNA reads TGCGCCAGCAGCTTGGGGCAGGGCGCGAGCTCCTACAATGAGCAGTTCTTC.

This clonotype was observed a few times. The CDR3 is CASSLGIQGSVDEQFF. The CDR3 region has the DNA TGCGCCAGCAGCTTGGGGATCCAGGGGAGTGTTGATGAGCAGTTCTTC. V is TRBV5-1 and J is TRBJ2-1, with D possibly being TRBD1 (6 bases). Trimming took off 0 bases at V and 8 bases at J, with 18 bases between the two ends. Germline CDR1 is SGHRS and CDR2 is YFSETQ. The length of the CDR3 is 16 residues.

This chain uses TRBV10-3 with TRBJ2-5; 8 nucleotides agree with TRBD2. This CDR3 is built from 15 residues. The V gene end was trimmed by 3 bases and the J gene end by 2 bases; junction bases not matched to a gene: 5. Germline-derived CDR1 and CDR2 are ENHRY and SYGVKD. The CDR3 is CAISDHGTRQETQYF. CDR3 DNA: TGTGCCATCAGTGATCACGGGACTAGACAAGAGACCCAGTACTTC.

CDR3 nucleotides: TGCGCCAGCAGCCAAGATCCCTTACTAGCGGGAGGGCATACAAGGGGCTACGAGCAGTACTTC. Protein product: CASSQDPLLAGGHTRGYEQYF. The chain combines TRBV4-1 with TRBJ2-7, with 13 positions matching TRBD2. This CDR3 has 21 residues. The ends lost 0 bases at V and 3 bases at J; junction bases unmatched: 17. Germline V gene sequence: CDR1 MGHRA, CDR2 YSYEKL.

The chain uses TRBV6-1 and TRBJ1-2; no clear D gene. The CDR3 totals 14 residues. V lost 0 bases, J lost 2 bases, and 7 bases lay in between. Germline V lookup: CDR1 MNHNS, CDR2 SASEGT. The CDR3 DNA is TGTGCCAGCAGTGAAGCATGGAGCAACTATGGCTACACCTTC. This sequence encodes CASSEAWSNYGYTF.

The V gene is TRBV6-2 or TRBV6-3, the J gene TRBJ2-7; D may be TRBD1 or TRBD2 (5 bases each). Deletions cut 4 bases from V and 0 bases from J, with 16 bases between. There are 16 residues in the CDR3. CDR1 and CDR2 from the germline V gene are MNHEY and SVGEGT. The CDR3 here is CASSWALRDHSYEQYF. CDR3 DNA sequence: TGTGCCAGCAGTTGGGCACTCAGGGACCACTCCTACGAGCAGTACTTC.

V and J are TRBV4-2 and TRBJ1-4; the D is unclear. Germline V CDR1 and CDR2: LGHNA, YNFKEQ. This CDR3 comprises 16 residues. Trimming shortened V by 4 bases and J by 5 bases, and 17 bases separated the two germline ends. CDR3 bases: TGTGCCAGCAGCCCCTTTAATACGGTCTTAAATGAAAAACTGTTTTTT. This codes for CASSPFNTVLNEKLFF.